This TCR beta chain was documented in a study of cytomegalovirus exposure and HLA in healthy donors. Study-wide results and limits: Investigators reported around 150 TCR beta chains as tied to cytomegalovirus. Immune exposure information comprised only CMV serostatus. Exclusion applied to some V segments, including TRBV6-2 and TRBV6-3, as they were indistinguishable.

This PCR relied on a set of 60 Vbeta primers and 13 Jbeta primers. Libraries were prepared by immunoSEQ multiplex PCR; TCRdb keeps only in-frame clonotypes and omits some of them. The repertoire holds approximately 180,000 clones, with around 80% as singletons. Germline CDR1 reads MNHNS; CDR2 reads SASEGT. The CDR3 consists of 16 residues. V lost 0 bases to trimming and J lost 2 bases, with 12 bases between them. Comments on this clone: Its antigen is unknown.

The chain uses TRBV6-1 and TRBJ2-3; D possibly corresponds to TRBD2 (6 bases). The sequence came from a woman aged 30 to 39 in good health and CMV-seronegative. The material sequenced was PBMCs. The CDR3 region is CASSEAAGSYTDTQYF. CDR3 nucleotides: TGTGCCAGCAGTGAAGCTGCGGGGAGTTACACAGATACGCAGTATTTT.